This TCR beta chain derives from a study of blood T cell repertoires in COVID-19. Study background: Samples representing acute and convalescent COVID-19 were sourced from the United States, Italy and Spain. PBMCs, B-cell-depleted T cells, or T cells were the source of the cDNA or gDNA that made up the material.

Deletions cut 0 bases from V and 3 bases from J, with 8 bases between. The CDR3 loop spans 14 amino acids. Germline V lookup: CDR1 LGHNA, CDR2 YNFKEQ. As originally analysed: By means of reference gene primer amplification, nucleated cell counts were estimated. The protocol was immunoSEQ multiplex PCR, while the TCRdb copy is restricted to in-frame clones and leaves out a portion. V and J calls and clone size are copied from that table; D and trimming were computed from the DNA. Here the sample spans about 300,000 clones, around 86% being singletons. The source material was peripheral blood. The origin of this receptor is a man in his 70s with acute or convalescent COVID-19. The chain has TRBV4-2 and TRBJ1-2; possible D gene TRBD1, 5 bases. CDR3: CASSQERQHYGYTF. DNA of the CDR3: TGTGCCAGCAGCCAAGAAAGACAGCACTATGGCTACACCTTC.